The clone carrying this TCR beta chain is medium-sized (0.01 to 0.1%) by share. Deletions cut 6 bases from V and 8 bases from J, with 11 bases between. CDR3 length equals 12 residues. Germline V gene lookup returns CDR1 ENHRY and CDR2 SYGVKD. TCRdb re-analysed the 5' RACE reads in MiXCR, keeping a single row per CDR3 protein. The data show 40,000 or so distinct CDR3 sequences, roughly 7% seen once. The sample originates from a study of neurological immune-mediated disorders. The V gene is TRBV10-3, the J gene TRBJ2-1; D gene uncertain. The sequence derives from a woman in her thirties or forties in good health. Input material: PBMCs. The CDR3: CAIRDELDEQFF. The DNA of the CDR3 is TGTGCCATCAGGGACGAGTTAGATGAGCAGTTCTTC.